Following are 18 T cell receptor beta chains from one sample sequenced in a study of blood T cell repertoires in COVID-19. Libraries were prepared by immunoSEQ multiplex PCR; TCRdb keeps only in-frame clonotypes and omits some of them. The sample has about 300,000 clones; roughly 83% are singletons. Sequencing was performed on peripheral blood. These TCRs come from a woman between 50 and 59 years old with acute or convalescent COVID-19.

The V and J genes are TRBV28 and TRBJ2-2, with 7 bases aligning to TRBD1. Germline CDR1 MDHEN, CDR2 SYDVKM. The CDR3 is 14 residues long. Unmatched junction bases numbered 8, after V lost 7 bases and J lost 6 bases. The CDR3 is CASNEGAGAGELFF. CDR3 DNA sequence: TGTGCCAGCAATGAGGGGGCCGGGGCCGGGGAGCTGTTTTTT.

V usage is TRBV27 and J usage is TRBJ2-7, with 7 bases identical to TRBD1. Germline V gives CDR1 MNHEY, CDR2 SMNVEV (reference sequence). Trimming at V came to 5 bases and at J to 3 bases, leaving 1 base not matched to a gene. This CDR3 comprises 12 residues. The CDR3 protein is CASSAGGYEQYF. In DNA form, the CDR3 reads TGTGCCAGCAGTGCAGGGGGCTACGAGCAGTACTTC.

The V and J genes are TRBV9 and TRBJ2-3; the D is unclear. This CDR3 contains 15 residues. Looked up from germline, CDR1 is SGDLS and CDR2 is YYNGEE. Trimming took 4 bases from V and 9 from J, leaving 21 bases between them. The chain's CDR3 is CASSPRPENRVTQYF. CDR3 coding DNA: TGTGCCAGCAGCCCCCGTCCTGAGAACCGAGTAACGCAGTATTTT.

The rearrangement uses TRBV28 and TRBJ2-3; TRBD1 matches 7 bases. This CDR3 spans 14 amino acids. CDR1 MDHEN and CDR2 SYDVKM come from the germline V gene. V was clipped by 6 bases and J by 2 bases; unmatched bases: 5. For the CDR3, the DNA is TGTGCCAGCAGAGAACAGGGGACCACAGATACGCAGTATTTT. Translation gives CASREQGTTDTQYF.

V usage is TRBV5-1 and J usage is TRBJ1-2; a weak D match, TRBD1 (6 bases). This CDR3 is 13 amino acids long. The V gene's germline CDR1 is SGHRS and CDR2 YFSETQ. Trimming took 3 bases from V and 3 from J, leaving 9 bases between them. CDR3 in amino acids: CASSYRADYGYTF. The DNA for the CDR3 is TGCGCCAGCAGCTACAGGGCGGACTATGGCTACACCTTC.

CDR3 sequence (DNA): TGTGCCAGTAGTACGGACAGAAACAACTATGGCTACACCTTC. Amino acid sequence: CASSTDRNNYGYTF. The rearrangement uses TRBV19 and TRBJ1-2; tentatively, D is TRBD1 (6 bases). From germline, CDR1 is LNHDA and CDR2 SQIVND (reference sequence). There are 14 residues in the CDR3. Trimming stripped 4 bases from V and 2 bases from J, with 11 bases between.

The CDR3 is CASSPPDRSRNTIYF. The CDR3 coding sequence is TGTGCCAGCTCACCACCCGACAGGAGTCGAAACACCATATATTTT. The chain employs TRBV18 and TRBJ1-3; perhaps TRBD1 as D (6 bases). Trimming took 0 bases from V and 5 from J, leaving 11 bases between them. The CDR3 totals 15 residues. Germline V gene sequence: CDR1 KGHSH, CDR2 LQKENI. Filled out from reference TRBV18 and TRBJ1-3, the complete variable domain reads NAGVMQNPRHLVRRRGQEARLRCSPMKGHSHVYWYRQLPEEGLKFMVYLQKENIIDESGMPKERFSAEFPKEGPSILRIQQVVRGDSAAYFCASSPPDRSRNTIYFGEGSWLTVV.

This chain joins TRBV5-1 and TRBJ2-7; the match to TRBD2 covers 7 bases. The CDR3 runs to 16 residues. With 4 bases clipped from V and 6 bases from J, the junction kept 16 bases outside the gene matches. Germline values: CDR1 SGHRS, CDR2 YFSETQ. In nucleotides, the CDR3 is TGCGCCAGCAGCCCCCACTGGGGACGGGAGGTCAGCGAGCAGTACTTC. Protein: CASSPHWGREVSEQYF.

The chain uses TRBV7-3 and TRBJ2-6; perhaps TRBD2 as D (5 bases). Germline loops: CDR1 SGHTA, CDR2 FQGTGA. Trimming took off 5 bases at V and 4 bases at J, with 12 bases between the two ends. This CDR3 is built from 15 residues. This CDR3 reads CASSPPSGGANVLTF. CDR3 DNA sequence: TGTGCCAGCAGCCCCCCCTCGGGAGGGGCCAACGTCCTGACTTTC. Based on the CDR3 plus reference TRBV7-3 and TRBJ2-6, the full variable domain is GAGVSQTPSNKVTEKGKYVELRCDPISGHTALYWYRQSLGQGPEFLIYFQGTGAADDSGLPNDRFFAVRPEGSVSTLKIQRTERGDSAVYLCASSPPSGGANVLTFGAGSRLTVL.

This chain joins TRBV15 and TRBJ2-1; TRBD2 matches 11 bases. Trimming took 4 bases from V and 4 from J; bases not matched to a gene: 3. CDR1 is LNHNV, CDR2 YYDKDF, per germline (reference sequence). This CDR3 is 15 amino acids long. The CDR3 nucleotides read TGTGCCACCAGCAATCTAGCGGGAGGTTACAATGAGCAGTTCTTC. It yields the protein CATSNLAGGYNEQFF.

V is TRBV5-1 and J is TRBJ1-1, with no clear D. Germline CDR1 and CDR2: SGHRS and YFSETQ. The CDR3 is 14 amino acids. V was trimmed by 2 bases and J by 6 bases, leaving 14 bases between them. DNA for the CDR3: TGCGCCAGCAGCTTCCAGACTTCTACGCCTGAAGCTTTCTTT. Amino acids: CASSFQTSTPEAFF.

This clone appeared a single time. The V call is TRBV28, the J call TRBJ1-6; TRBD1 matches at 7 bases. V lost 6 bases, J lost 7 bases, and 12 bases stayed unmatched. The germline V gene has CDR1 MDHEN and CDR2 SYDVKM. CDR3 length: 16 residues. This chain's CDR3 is CASSAGTVPVNSPLHF. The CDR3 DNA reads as TGTGCCAGCAGCGCCGGGACAGTGCCCGTCAATTCACCCCTCCACTTT.

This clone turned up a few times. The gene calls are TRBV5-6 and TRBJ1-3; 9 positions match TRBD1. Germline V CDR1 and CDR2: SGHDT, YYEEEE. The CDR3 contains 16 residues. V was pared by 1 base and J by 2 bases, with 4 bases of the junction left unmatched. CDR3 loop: CASSLYDRGAGNTIYF. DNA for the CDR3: TGTGCCAGCAGCTTGTATGACAGGGGGGCTGGAAACACCATATATTTT.

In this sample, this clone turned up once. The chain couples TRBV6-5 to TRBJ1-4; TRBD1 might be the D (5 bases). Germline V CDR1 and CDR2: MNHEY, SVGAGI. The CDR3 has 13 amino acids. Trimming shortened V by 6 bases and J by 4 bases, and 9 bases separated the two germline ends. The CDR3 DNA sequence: TGTGCCAGCAGGGGGCAGGGTAATGAAAAACTGTTTTTT. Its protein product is CASRGQGNEKLFF.

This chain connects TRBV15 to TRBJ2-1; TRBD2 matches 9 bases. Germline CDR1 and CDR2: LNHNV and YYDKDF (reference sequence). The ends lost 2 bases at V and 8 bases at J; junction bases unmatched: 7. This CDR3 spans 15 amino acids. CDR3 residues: CATSRPGLAVDEQFF. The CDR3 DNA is TGTGCCACCAGCAGACCGGGACTAGCTGTCGATGAGCAGTTCTTC.

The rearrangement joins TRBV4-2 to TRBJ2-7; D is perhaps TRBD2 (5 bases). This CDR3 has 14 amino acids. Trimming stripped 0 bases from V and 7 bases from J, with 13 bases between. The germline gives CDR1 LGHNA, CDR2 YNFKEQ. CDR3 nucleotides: TGTGCCAGCAGCCAAGAAACGAGGGATCGAGAGCAGTACTTC. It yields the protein CASSQETRDREQYF.

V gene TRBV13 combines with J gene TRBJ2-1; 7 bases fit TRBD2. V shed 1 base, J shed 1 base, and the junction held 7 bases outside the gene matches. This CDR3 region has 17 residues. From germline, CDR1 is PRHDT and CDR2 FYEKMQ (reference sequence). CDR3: CASSLVTGLGSYNEQFF. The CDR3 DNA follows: TGTGCCAGCAGCTTAGTCACAGGACTAGGGTCCTACAATGAGCAGTTCTTC.

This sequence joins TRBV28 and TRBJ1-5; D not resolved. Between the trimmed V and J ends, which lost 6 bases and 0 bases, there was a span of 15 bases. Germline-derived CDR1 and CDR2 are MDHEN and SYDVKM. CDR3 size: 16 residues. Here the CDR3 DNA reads TGTGCCAGCAGCTTAGTGTCAGATGATAGCAATCAGCCCCAGCATTTT. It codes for CASSLVSDDSNQPQHF. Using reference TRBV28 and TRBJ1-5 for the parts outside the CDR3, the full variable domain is DVKVTQSSRYLVKRTGEKVFLECVQDMDHENMFWYRQDPGLGLRLIYFSYDVKMKEKGDIPEGYSVSREKKERFSLILESASTNQTSMYLCASSLVSDDSNQPQHFGDGTRLSIL.